This T cell receptor beta chain was obtained from a study of molecular identifiers for immune sequencing clone quantification. This CDR3 is 14 amino acids long. With 7 bases clipped from V and 3 bases from J, the junction kept 5 bases outside the gene matches. Germline lookup yields CDR1 MNHEY and CDR2 SMNVEV (reference sequence). Each CDR3 protein is one row after TCRdb ran MiXCR on the PCR reads. The profile covers about 510,000 distinct CDR3 sequences, with roughly a fifth appearing a single time and under 0.85% taken by the ten largest. Overall study results and limits: Researchers reportedly could pick up spiked Jurkat TCR RNA from one cell mixed into roughly 1 million naive cells. Clones above 20 RNA copies held over 97% of effector molecules, under 1% in naive cells. Highly expanded clone sizes could end up underestimated if a barcode were shared by identical TCR molecules.

Regarding this clonotype: Its target is not known.

V gene TRBV27 combines with J gene TRBJ2-1, with TRBD2 matching 8 bases. Sequenced input: naive CD8+ T cells from blood, with Jurkat cell RNA spiked in. This sample's subset: FACS-sorted CD8+CD4-CCR7+CD45RA+ naive T cells. The origin of this receptor is a human donor in good health. Some libraries in this study had Jurkat cell RNA spiked in. Here the CDR3 reads CASTISGDYNEQFF. CDR3 bases: TGTGCCAGCACTATTAGCGGGGACTACAATGAGCAGTTCTTC.